These 32 T cell receptor beta chains share one sample of origin, sequenced in a study of CD8 T cells in Susac syndrome (dated by TCRdb to between 2018 and 2021). Library preparation used the immunoSEQ multiplex PCR assay. RNA was extracted using the RNeasy kit, and roughly 0.45 to 1 microgram was reverse transcribed with random hexamers. Clones were called with MiXCR by TCRdb after fastp trimmed the public reads at Q25, and only in-frame beta chains were retained. Duplicate CDR3 protein sequences are folded into a single record with the most common DNA and genes. The sample profile shows some 130,000 distinct CDR3 sequences; 95% of them were found once. The top ten hold approximately 0.18% of the sample. Input material: CD8+ T cells from PBMCs. These TCRs come from a human donor with Susac syndrome.

This clonotype was counted once. The rearrangement joins TRBV9 to TRBJ2-2, with no clear D. Trimming left V 3 bases short and J 6 bases short, with 3 bases between. CDR1 and CDR2 (germline): SGDLS, YYNGEE. The CDR3 spans 11 residues. CDR3 amino acids: CASSAAGELFF. The DNA for the CDR3 is TGTGCCAGCAGCGCCGCCGGGGAGCTGTTTTTT.

The chain carries TRBV27 and TRBJ2-1; 11 bases agree with TRBD2. Germline CDR1 reads MNHEY; CDR2 reads SMNVEV (reference sequence). The CDR3 runs 16 residues. Trimming cost V 3 bases and J 7 bases; bases outside gene matches: 8. The CDR3 region is CASSLGIAGGENEQFF. CDR3 DNA sequence: TGTGCCAGCAGTTTGGGAATAGCGGGAGGGGAGAATGAGCAGTTCTTC.

The chain links TRBV20-1 to TRBJ1-5; tentative D call: TRBD1 (5 bases). Germline assignment: CDR1 DFQATT and CDR2 SNEGSKA (reference sequence). Trimming removed 6 bases from V and 3 bases from J, with 9 bases in between. The CDR3 sequence is 12 residues long. This CDR3 reads CSAGQLNQPQHF. The CDR3 bases are TGCAGTGCGGGGCAGCTCAATCAGCCCCAGCATTTT.

This clonotype has a single count. The V gene is TRBV27, the J gene TRBJ1-5, with D tentatively TRBD1 (6 bases). Germline V gene data show CDR1 as MNHEY and CDR2 as SMNVEV (reference sequence). With 6 bases removed from V and 12 bases from J, the gap between germline ends came to 21 bases. This CDR3 contains 14 residues. The CDR3 nucleotides read TGTGCCAGCAGCCCTGGGCAGGGGTATGGGGTCCAGCATTTT. This translates into CASSPGQGYGVQHF.

The chain couples TRBV3-1 to TRBJ2-5; perhaps TRBD1 as D (6 bases). Germline CDR1 reads LGHDT; CDR2 reads YNNKEL (reference sequence). The length of the CDR3 is 18 residues. Trimming shortened V by 1 base and J by 3 bases, and 21 bases separated the two germline ends. This chain's CDR3 is CASSQAPGSHKGEETQYF. CDR3 coding DNA: TGTGCCAGCAGCCAAGCCCCCGGTTCGCATAAGGGGGAAGAGACCCAGTACTTC.

The chain couples TRBV4-1 to TRBJ2-3, with 7 positions matching TRBD2. There are 17 residues in the CDR3. Trimming cost V 0 bases and J 0 bases; bases outside gene matches: 6. Germline lookup yields CDR1 MGHRA and CDR2 YSYEKL. In DNA form, the CDR3 reads TGCGCCAGCAGCCAAGATCTGGGGGGGAGTAGCACAGATACGCAGTATTTT. Its protein product is CASSQDLGGSSTDTQYF.

This chain uses TRBV3-1 with TRBJ2-5; TRBD2 might be the D (6 bases). V lost 1 base and J lost 4, with 22 bases in between. Germline-derived CDR1 and CDR2 are LGHDT and YNNKEL (reference sequence). The CDR3 has 18 residues. The DNA of the CDR3 is TGTGCCAGCAGCCAAGTCGGCCCCGGGGGTTCGAGAAGAGAGACCCAGTACTTC. It translates to CASSQVGPGGSRRETQYF.

This clonotype has just one count. The chain combines TRBV2 with TRBJ2-1, with D uncertain. The CDR3 runs 13 residues. Trimming removed 3 bases at V and 4 bases at J, with 7 bases between. The germline gives CDR1 SNHLY, CDR2 FYNNEI. The CDR3, as DNA: TGTGCCAGCAGTGACGGTTTGTACAATGAGCAGTTCTTC. Encoded protein: CASSDGLYNEQFF. Variable domain in full (rest from reference TRBV2 and TRBJ2-1): EPEVTQTPSHQVTQMGQEVILRCVPISNHLYFYWYRQILGQKVEFLVSFYNNEISEKSEIFDDQFSVERPDGSNFTLKIRSTKLEDSAMYFCASSDGLYNEQFFGPGTRLTVL.

V is TRBV4-1 and J is TRBJ1-2; TRBD1 agrees at 7 bases. The CDR3 length is 15 residues. V lost 3 bases, J lost 2 bases, and 6 bases stayed unmatched. The germline CDR1 and CDR2 sequences are MGHRA and YSYEKL. CDR3: CASSHPPDRNYGYTF. For the CDR3, the DNA is TGCGCCAGCAGCCACCCCCCGGACAGGAACTATGGCTACACCTTC.

The chain has TRBV24-1 and TRBJ1-1, with a weak D call TRBD1 (5 bases). The CDR3 loop spans 13 amino acids. Trimming took off 6 bases at V and 4 bases at J, with 11 bases between the two ends. Germline CDR1 KGHDR, CDR2 SFDVKD. The CDR3 nucleotides read TGTGCCACCAGTAAACAGGATACCACTGAAGCTTTCTTT. The encoded protein is CATSKQDTTEAFF.

The chain is built from TRBV20-1 and TRBJ2-1; possible D gene TRBD2, 6 bases. Germline CDR1 and CDR2: DFQATT and SNEGSKA (reference sequence). Trimming cost V 6 bases and J 7 bases, with 13 bases left between them. CDR3 length: 12 amino acids. The CDR3 region is CSAGGLYNEQFF. As DNA, the CDR3 is TGCAGTGCCGGAGGACTATATAATGAGCAGTTCTTC.

The V call is TRBV4-1, the J call TRBJ2-7, with a tentative D call TRBD2 (6 bases). The V end was cut by 3 bases, the J end by 1 base, with 19 bases between. The CDR3 is 17 residues long. The V gene's germline CDR1 is MGHRA and CDR2 YSYEKL. This chain's CDR3 is CASSHRHGTLGSYEQYF. CDR3 DNA sequence: TGCGCCAGCAGCCACCGCCACGGGACTTTGGGATCCTACGAGCAGTACTTC.

This rearrangement joins TRBV3-1 to TRBJ1-2; 8 bases line up with TRBD1. The CDR3 length is 17 residues. From germline, CDR1 is LGHDT and CDR2 YNNKEL (reference sequence). Losses at the gene ends were 6 bases for V and 2 bases for J; bases not matched to a gene: 14. The chain's CDR3 is CASRKRDRPAENYGYTF. The CDR3 DNA is TGTGCCAGCAGGAAACGGGACAGGCCAGCAGAGAACTATGGCTACACCTTC. The full variable domain, its missing parts supplied by reference TRBV3-1 and TRBJ1-2, is DTAVSQTPKYLVTQMGNDKSIKCEQNLGHDTMYWYKQDSKKFLKIMFSYNNKELIINETVPNRFSPKSPDKAHLNLHINSLELGDSAVYFCASRKRDRPAENYGYTFGSGTRLTVV.

The V and J genes are TRBV9 and TRBJ2-1; 10 bases map to TRBD2. CDR3 length equals 16 residues. Looked up from germline, CDR1 is SGDLS and CDR2 is YYNGEE. The V gene end was trimmed by 3 bases and the J gene end by 5 bases; junction bases not matched to a gene: 8. CDR3 in DNA: TGTGCCAGCAGCGATCGGCAGCGGGAGGGGCACAATGAGCAGTTCTTC. As protein: CASSDRQREGHNEQFF. Using reference TRBV9 and TRBJ2-1 for the parts outside the CDR3, the full variable domain is DSGVTQTPKHLITATGQRVTLRCSPRSGDLSVYWYQQSLDQGLQFLIQYYNGEERAKGNILERFSAQQFPDLHSELNLSSLELGDSALYFCASSDRQREGHNEQFFGPGTRLTVL.

V is TRBV13 and J is TRBJ2-1; 14 bases line up with TRBD2. V gave up 4 bases and J gave up 9 bases; unmatched junction bases: 5. The CDR3 totals 15 residues. Germline-derived CDR1 and CDR2 are PRHDT and FYEKMQ (reference sequence). CDR3 DNA sequence: TGTGCCAGCAGCTGGGGGACTAGCGGGAGAGCTGAGCAGTTCTTC. Amino acids: CASSWGTSGRAEQFF.

This clonotype came up once. The chain joins TRBV6-5 to TRBJ1-2; D may be TRBD1 (5 bases). Germline lookup yields CDR1 MNHEY and CDR2 SVGAGI. The ends were cut back, 2 bases at V and 8 bases at J, with 18 bases in the middle. The CDR3 is 15 residues long. The CDR3 here is CASSYGETGHIGYTF. As DNA, the CDR3 is TGTGCCAGCAGTTACGGGGAAACAGGCCACATCGGCTACACCTTC.

The chain has TRBV13 and TRBJ2-1, with 9 bases lining up with TRBD2. This CDR3 has 16 amino acids. Germline V gene lookup returns CDR1 PRHDT and CDR2 FYEKMQ (reference sequence). J gave up 0 bases and V 5 bases, and 5 bases lay outside the gene matches. The CDR3 DNA is TGTGCCAGCAGCCCTAGCGGGGCGAGCTCCTACAATGAGCAGTTCTTC. Protein product: CASSPSGASSYNEQFF.

This sequence joins TRBV14 and TRBJ2-7; 7 positions agree with TRBD2. This CDR3 contains 13 residues. V dropped 4 bases and J dropped 4; count of bases not matched to a gene: 4. Per germline, CDR1 SGHDN and CDR2 FVKESK. The CDR3 DNA sequence: TGTGCCAGCAGCCGTCCTAGCGGATACGAGCAGTACTTC. The encoded protein is CASSRPSGYEQYF.

The chain combines TRBV9 with TRBJ2-4; the D gene is possibly TRBD2 (5 bases). The length of the CDR3 is 14 residues. From germline, CDR1 is SGDLS and CDR2 YYNGEE. The ends were cut back, 4 bases at V and 7 bases at J, with 15 bases in the middle. This CDR3 is CASSPPGRENIQYF. The CDR3 nucleotides read TGTGCCAGCAGCCCCCCCGGTAGGGAGAACATTCAGTACTTC.

This chain joins TRBV5-8 and TRBJ1-5; TRBD1 aligns across 8 bases. The CDR3 totals 16 residues. The ends lost 4 bases at V and 4 bases at J; junction bases unmatched: 10. Germline loops: CDR1 SGHTS, CDR2 YDEGEE. The CDR3 DNA follows: TGTGCCAGCAGCATGGACAGGGAAGGGGGGAATCAGCCCCAGCATTTT. Protein sequence: CASSMDREGGNQPQHF.

The J gene is TRBJ2-2, the V gene TRBV5-1, with 11 bases matching TRBD2. Trimming cost V 1 base and J 1 base; bases outside gene matches: 9. There are 19 residues in the CDR3. Per the germline V gene, CDR1 is SGHRS and CDR2 is YFSETQ. This CDR3 is CASSLYSSGRTKNTGELFF. In DNA, the CDR3 is TGCGCCAGCAGCTTGTATTCTAGCGGGAGGACTAAGAACACCGGGGAGCTGTTTTTT.

The chain is built from TRBV7-3 and TRBJ2-1; 9 bases are a match to TRBD1. The CDR3 loop spans 14 amino acids. J was trimmed by 6 bases and V by 4 bases; bases with no gene match: 4. Germline V gene data show CDR1 as SGHTA and CDR2 as FQGTGA. In DNA, the CDR3 is TGTGCCAGCAGCTGGGGACAGGGAGGCAATGAGCAGTTCTTC. The encoded protein is CASSWGQGGNEQFF.

This clonotype appeared a single time. V gene TRBV5-1 combines with J gene TRBJ2-7, with D uncertain. The CDR3 length is 14 residues. Per the germline V gene, CDR1 is SGHRS and CDR2 is YFSETQ. Deletions cut 6 bases from V and 5 bases from J, with 18 bases between. The CDR3, as DNA: TGCGCCAGCAATCCGACCCGTCAAGTCAACGAGCAGTACTTC. Translating it yields CASNPTRQVNEQYF.

The chain carries TRBV4-1 and TRBJ2-5; D perhaps matches TRBD2 (6 bases). The germline V gene has CDR1 MGHRA and CDR2 YSYEKL. The CDR3 runs 16 residues. V was cut by 1 base and J by 1 base, with 13 bases left in between. CDR3 in DNA: TGCGCCAGCAGCCAAGGTGGGGGGACTCTCCAAGAGACCCAGTACTTC. Protein sequence: CASSQGGGTLQETQYF.

The rearrangement joins TRBV18 to TRBJ1-4; 8 bases line up with TRBD1. The J segment lost 3 bases and the V segment lost 3 bases, leaving 6 bases of the junction unmatched. Germline V gives CDR1 KGHSH, CDR2 LQKENI. The CDR3 has 16 amino acids. Here the CDR3 reads CASSPPQGGSNEKLFF. The CDR3 bases are TGTGCCAGCTCACCCCCACAGGGGGGGTCTAATGAAAAACTGTTTTTT.

The gene calls are TRBV28 and TRBJ1-4; D possibly corresponds to TRBD1 (5 bases). The CDR3 consists of 14 residues. Trimming took off 4 bases at V and 4 bases at J, with 10 bases between the two ends. CDR1 is MDHEN and CDR2 is SYDVKM in the germline V gene. This chain's CDR3 is CASSSGTGNEKLFF. DNA for the CDR3: TGTGCCAGCAGTTCAGGGACGGGTAATGAAAAACTGTTTTTT.

V gene TRBV10-3 combines with J gene TRBJ1-1, with 7 bases that match TRBD1. V trimming: 5 bases; J trimming: 6 bases; junction bases outside the gene matches: 0. Per the germline V gene, CDR1 is ENHRY and CDR2 is SYGVKD. This CDR3 region has 11 residues. The CDR3 spells CAISTGAEAFF. In nucleotides, the CDR3 is TGTGCCATCAGTACAGGGGCTGAAGCTTTCTTT.

The genes are TRBV29-1 and TRBJ2-3; unclear D gene. The CDR3 has 12 residues. Germline-derived CDR1 and CDR2 are SQVTM and ANQGSEA. Trimming removed 0 bases at V and 2 bases at J, with 3 bases between. The CDR3, as DNA: TGCAGCGTTGAAGACCTCACAGATACGCAGTATTTT. Encoded protein: CSVEDLTDTQYF.

CDR3: CASKQAGANVLTF. CDR3 coding DNA: TGTGCCAGTAAACAGGCCGGGGCCAACGTCCTGACTTTC. V gene TRBV19 combines with J gene TRBJ2-6; tentative D call: TRBD1 (5 bases). The V end lost 7 bases, the J end lost 4 bases, and 8 bases lay between the germline ends. The CDR3 length is 13 residues. Germline V gene data show CDR1 as LNHDA and CDR2 as SQIVND (reference sequence).

Worth noting for this clonotype: Germline and junction disagree at one end, which may indicate a read error. The chain recombines TRBV12-3 or TRBV12-4 with TRBJ2-1, with D uncertain. The CDR3 totals 13 residues. CDR3 sequence: CASSLVTYNEQFF. CDR3 bases: TGTGCCAGCAGCTTAGTAACCTACAATGAGCAGTTCTTC.

This sequence joins TRBV4-1 and TRBJ2-2, with a possible D match to TRBD1 (5 bases). Germline CDR1 MGHRA, CDR2 YSYEKL. The CDR3 has 14 residues. Trimming shortened V by 3 bases and J by 9 bases, and 14 bases separated the two germline ends. The CDR3 loop is CASSQATGRRELFF. In DNA form, the CDR3 reads TGCGCCAGCAGCCAGGCCACAGGAAGGAGGGAGCTGTTTTTT.

This chain joins TRBV5-1 and TRBJ2-1, with TRBD1 matching 7 bases. CDR3 length: 13 amino acids. The germline gives CDR1 SGHRS, CDR2 YFSETQ. V was pared by 5 bases and J by 5 bases, with 4 bases of the junction left unmatched. The CDR3 region has the DNA TGCGCCAGCAGTTTAGGGACAGACAATGAGCAGTTCTTC. Translating gives CASSLGTDNEQFF.